The rows below give T cell receptor beta chains drawn from one sample of a study of blood T cell repertoires in COVID-19. Sequencing used immunoSEQ multiplex PCR; TCRdb keeps in-frame clones, though not all of them. Of about 250,000 clones in the sample, approximately 85% are singletons; the top ten hold 9.1%. Sequencing was performed on PBMCs or T cells enriched from blood (not recorded which). These TCRs come from a woman aged 50 to 60 with acute COVID-19. The CDR3 runs from the conserved cysteine through the conserved F or W. D genes are given only for firm matches. The size field is filled for only some rows; it gives once, few, many or a size class.

D gene: .; J gene: TRBJ2-7; V gene: TRBV7-3; clone size: .; CDR3 protein: CASSDQGGRNEQYF; CDR3 DNA: TGTGCCAGCAGCGATCAGGGTGGACGAAACGAGCAGTACTTC
D gene: TRBD2; J gene: TRBJ2-1; V gene: TRBV3-1/TRBV3-2; clone size: .; CDR3 protein: CASTSGGGTYNEQFF; CDR3 DNA: TGTGCCAGCACCTCGGGGGGGGGCACCTACAATGAGCAGTTCTTC
D gene: .; J gene: TRBJ1-2; V gene: TRBV4-3; clone size: .; CDR3 protein: CASSQDYRQMGYTF; CDR3 DNA: TGCGCCAGCAGCCAAGATTACCGACAGATGGGCTACACCTTC
D gene: TRBD2; J gene: TRBJ2-7; V gene: TRBV2; clone size: .; CDR3 protein: CASGGGYEQYF; CDR3 DNA: TGTGCCAGCGGCGGGGGCTACGAGCAGTACTTC
D gene: TRBD1; J gene: TRBJ1-6; V gene: TRBV5-1; clone size: .; CDR3 protein: CASSLRTGPSSYNSPLHF; CDR3 DNA: TGCGCCAGCAGCCTCCGGACAGGGCCAAGCTCCTATAATTCACCCCTCCACTTT
D gene: TRBD1; J gene: TRBJ2-7; V gene: TRBV18; clone size: .; CDR3 protein: CASSPSGTGSSYEQYF; CDR3 DNA: TGTGCCAGCTCACCTTCCGGGACAGGGAGCTCCTACGAGCAGTACTTC
D gene: .; J gene: TRBJ1-5; V gene: TRBV7-2; clone size: .; CDR3 protein: CASSKERNQPQHF; CDR3 DNA: TGTGCCAGCAGCAAAGAGCGCAATCAGCCCCAGCATTTT
D gene: .; J gene: TRBJ1-1; V gene: TRBV9; clone size: .; CDR3 protein: CASSLEGALGEAFF; CDR3 DNA: TGTGCCAGCAGCTTAGAAGGGGCTTTGGGTGAAGCTTTCTTT
D gene: TRBD1; J gene: TRBJ1-1; V gene: TRBV5-1; clone size: .; CDR3 protein: CASSVTGDPNTEAFF; CDR3 DNA: TGCGCCAGCAGCGTGACAGGGGACCCGAACACTGAAGCTTTCTTT
D gene: .; J gene: TRBJ1-2; V gene: TRBV6-2/TRBV6-3; clone size: .; CDR3 protein: CASSSGQPYGYTF; CDR3 DNA: TGTGCCAGCAGTTCTGGACAGCCCTATGGCTACACCTTC
D gene: .; J gene: TRBJ1-2; V gene: TRBV5-4; clone size: once; CDR3 protein: CASSPPGEYGDGYTF; CDR3 DNA: TGTGCCAGCAGCCCTCCGGGGGAATACGGGGATGGCTACACCTTC
D gene: TRBD1; J gene: TRBJ1-1; V gene: TRBV5-1; clone size: .; CDR3 protein: CASSPDRGPEAFF; CDR3 DNA: TGCGCCAGCAGCCCCGACAGGGGGCCCGAAGCTTTCTTT
D gene: TRBD2; J gene: TRBJ2-5; V gene: TRBV5-5; clone size: .; CDR3 protein: CASSPGGIQETQYF; CDR3 DNA: TGTGCCAGCAGCCCCGGGGGGATCCAAGAGACCCAGTACTTC
D gene: .; J gene: TRBJ1-1; V gene: TRBV5-6; clone size: .; CDR3 protein: CASSLGQANTEAFF; CDR3 DNA: TGTGCCAGCAGCTTGGGCCAGGCGAACACTGAAGCTTTCTTT
D gene: TRBD2; J gene: TRBJ2-1; V gene: TRBV3-1/TRBV3-2; clone size: .; CDR3 protein: CASSQEGLAGGYYNEQFF; CDR3 DNA: TGTGCCAGCAGCCAAGAGGGACTAGCGGGGGGCTATTACAATGAGCAGTTCTTC
D gene: .; J gene: TRBJ1-6; V gene: TRBV28; clone size: few; CDR3 protein: CASSPPSTGPNSPLHF; CDR3 DNA: TGTGCCAGCAGTCCCCCCTCGACAGGTCCCAATTCACCCCTCCACTTT
D gene: .; J gene: TRBJ1-2; V gene: TRBV15; clone size: .; CDR3 protein: CATSRLETGNYGYTF; CDR3 DNA: TGTGCCACCAGCAGACTTGAAACAGGGAACTATGGCTACACCTTC
D gene: .; J gene: TRBJ2-7; V gene: TRBV27; clone size: .; CDR3 protein: CASSFHSSYEQYF; CDR3 DNA: TGTGCCAGCAGTTTTCATAGCTCCTACGAGCAGTACTTC
D gene: TRBD2; J gene: TRBJ2-3; V gene: TRBV20-1; clone size: .; CDR3 protein: CSASGLAGGQEDTQYF; CDR3 DNA: TGCAGTGCTAGTGGTCTAGCGGGGGGCCAGGAAGATACGCAGTATTTT
D gene: .; J gene: TRBJ1-3; V gene: TRBV5-1; clone size: .; CDR3 protein: CASSLAQTLQGPNSGNTIYF; CDR3 DNA: TGCGCCAGCAGCTTGGCCCAGACCCTACAGGGACCGAACTCTGGAAACACCATATATTTT
D gene: TRBD1; J gene: TRBJ2-4; V gene: TRBV18; clone size: .; CDR3 protein: CASSPRTGRDIQYF; CDR3 DNA: TGTGCCAGCTCACCTCGGACAGGGCGGGACATTCAGTACTTC
D gene: TRBD1; J gene: TRBJ2-7; V gene: TRBV4-3; clone size: .; CDR3 protein: CASSQEDGTGAYEQYF; CDR3 DNA: TGCGCCAGCAGCCAAGAAGACGGGACAGGGGCCTACGAGCAGTACTTC